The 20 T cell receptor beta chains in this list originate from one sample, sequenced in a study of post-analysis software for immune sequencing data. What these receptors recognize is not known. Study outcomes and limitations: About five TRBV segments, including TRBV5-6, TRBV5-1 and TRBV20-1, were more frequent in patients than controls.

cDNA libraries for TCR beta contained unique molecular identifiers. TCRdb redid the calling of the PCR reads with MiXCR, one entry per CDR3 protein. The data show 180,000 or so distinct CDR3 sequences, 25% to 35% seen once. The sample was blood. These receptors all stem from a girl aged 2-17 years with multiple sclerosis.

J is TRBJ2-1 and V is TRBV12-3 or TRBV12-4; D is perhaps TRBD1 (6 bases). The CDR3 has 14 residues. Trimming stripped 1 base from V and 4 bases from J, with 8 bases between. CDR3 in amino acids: CASSLEQGYNEQFF. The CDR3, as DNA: TGTGCCAGCAGTTTAGAGCAGGGGTACAATGAGCAGTTCTTC.

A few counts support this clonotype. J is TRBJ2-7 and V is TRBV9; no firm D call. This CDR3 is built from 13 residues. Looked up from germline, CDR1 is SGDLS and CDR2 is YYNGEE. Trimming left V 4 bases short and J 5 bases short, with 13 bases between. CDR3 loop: CASSPSEGNEQYF. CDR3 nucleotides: TGTGCCAGCAGCCCGAGCGAAGGTAACGAGCAGTACTTC.

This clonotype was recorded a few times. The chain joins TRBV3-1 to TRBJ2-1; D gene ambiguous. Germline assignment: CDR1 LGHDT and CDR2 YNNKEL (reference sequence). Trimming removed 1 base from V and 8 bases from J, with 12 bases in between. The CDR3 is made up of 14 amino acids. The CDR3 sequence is CASSQGGPRDEQFF. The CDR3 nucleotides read TGTGCCAGCAGCCAAGGGGGTCCTAGAGATGAGCAGTTCTTC.

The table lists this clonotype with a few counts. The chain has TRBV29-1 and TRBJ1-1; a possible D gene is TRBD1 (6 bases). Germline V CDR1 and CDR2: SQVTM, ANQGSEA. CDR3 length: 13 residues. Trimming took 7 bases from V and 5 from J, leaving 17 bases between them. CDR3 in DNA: TGCAGCGCCCAACAGGGAGTATGGACTGAAGCTTTCTTT. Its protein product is CSAQQGVWTEAFF.

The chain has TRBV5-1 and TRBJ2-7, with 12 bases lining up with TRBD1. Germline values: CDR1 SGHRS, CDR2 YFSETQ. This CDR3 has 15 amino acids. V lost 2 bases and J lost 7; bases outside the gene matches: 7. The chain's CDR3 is CASSFRDRGLREQYF. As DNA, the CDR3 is TGCGCCAGCAGCTTTCGGGACAGGGGGCTGCGGGAGCAGTACTTC.

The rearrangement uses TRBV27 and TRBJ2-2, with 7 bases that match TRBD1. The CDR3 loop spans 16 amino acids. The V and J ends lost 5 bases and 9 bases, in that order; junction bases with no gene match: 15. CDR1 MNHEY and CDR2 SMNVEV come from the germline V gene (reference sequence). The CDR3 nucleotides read TGTGCCAGCAGTCTACTACAGGGGCCCCGGTCCAGGGAGCTGTTTTTT. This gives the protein CASSLLQGPRSRELFF.

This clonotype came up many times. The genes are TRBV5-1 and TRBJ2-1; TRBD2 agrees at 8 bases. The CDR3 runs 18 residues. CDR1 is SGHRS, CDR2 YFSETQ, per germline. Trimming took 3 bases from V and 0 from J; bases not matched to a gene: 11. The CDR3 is CASSSGAGGRSSYNEQFF. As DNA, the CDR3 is TGCGCCAGCAGCTCAGGGGCGGGAGGCCGGAGCTCCTACAATGAGCAGTTCTTC.

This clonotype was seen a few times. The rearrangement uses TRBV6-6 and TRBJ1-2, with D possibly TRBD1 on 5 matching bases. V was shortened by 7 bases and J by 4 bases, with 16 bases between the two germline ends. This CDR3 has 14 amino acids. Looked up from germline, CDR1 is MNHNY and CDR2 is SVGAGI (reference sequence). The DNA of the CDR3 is TGTGCCAGCACCGAACCCGGGACGGCCTATGGCTACACCTTC. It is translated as CASTEPGTAYGYTF.

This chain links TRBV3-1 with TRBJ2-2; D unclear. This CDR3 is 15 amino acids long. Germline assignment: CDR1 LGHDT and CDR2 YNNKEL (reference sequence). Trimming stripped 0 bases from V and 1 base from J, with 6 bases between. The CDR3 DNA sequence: TGTGCCAGCAGCCAAGATGGTGTGAACACCGGGGAGCTGTTTTTT. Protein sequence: CASSQDGVNTGELFF.

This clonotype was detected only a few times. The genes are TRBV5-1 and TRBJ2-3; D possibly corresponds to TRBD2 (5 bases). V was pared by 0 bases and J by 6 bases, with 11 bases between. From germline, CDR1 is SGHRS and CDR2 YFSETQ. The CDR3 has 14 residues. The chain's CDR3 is CASSLARGRDTQYF. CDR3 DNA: TGCGCCAGCAGCTTGGCCAGAGGGCGGGATACGCAGTATTTT.

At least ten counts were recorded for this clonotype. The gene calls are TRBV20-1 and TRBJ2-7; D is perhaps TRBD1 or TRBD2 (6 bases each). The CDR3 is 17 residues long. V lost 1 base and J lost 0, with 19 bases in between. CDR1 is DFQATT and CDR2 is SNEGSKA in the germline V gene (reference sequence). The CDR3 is CSARGPMGGTDSYEQYF. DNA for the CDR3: TGCAGTGCTAGAGGACCGATGGGGGGCACCGACTCCTACGAGCAGTACTTC.

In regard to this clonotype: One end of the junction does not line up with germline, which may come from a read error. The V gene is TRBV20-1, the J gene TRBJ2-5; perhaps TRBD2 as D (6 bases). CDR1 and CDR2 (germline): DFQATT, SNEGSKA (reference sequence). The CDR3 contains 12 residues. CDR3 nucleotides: TGCAGGGCTAGAGATACTAGCAGTGAGCAGTACTTC. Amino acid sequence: CRARDTSSEQYF.

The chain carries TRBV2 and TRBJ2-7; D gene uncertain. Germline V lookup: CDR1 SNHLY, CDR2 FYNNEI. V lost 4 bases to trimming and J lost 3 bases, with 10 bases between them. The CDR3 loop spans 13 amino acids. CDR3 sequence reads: CASSGIPGYEQYF. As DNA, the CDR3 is TGTGCCAGCAGTGGCATACCGGGCTACGAGCAGTACTTC.

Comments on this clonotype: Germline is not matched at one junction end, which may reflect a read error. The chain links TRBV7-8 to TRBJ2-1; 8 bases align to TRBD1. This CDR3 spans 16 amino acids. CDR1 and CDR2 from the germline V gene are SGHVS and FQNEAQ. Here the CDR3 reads CASSSDMTGELNGQFF. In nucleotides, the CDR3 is TGTGCCAGCAGCTCGGACATGACAGGGGAATTGAATGGGCAGTTCTTC.

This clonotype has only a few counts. The CDR3 loop is CASSLLGEDSPLHF. The CDR3 coding sequence is TGTGCCAGCAGTTTACTAGGGGAGGATTCACCCCTCCACTTT. The chain employs TRBV12-3 or TRBV12-4 and TRBJ1-6, with TRBD1 as a possible D gene (5 bases). This CDR3 has 14 residues. V was cut by 2 bases and J by 8 bases, with 10 bases left in between.

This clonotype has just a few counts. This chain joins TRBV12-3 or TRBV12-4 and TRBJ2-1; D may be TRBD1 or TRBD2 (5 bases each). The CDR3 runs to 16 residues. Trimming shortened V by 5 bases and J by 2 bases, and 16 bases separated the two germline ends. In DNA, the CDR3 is TGTGCCAGCAGTAAACGACAGCGGCAAACCTACAATGAGCAGTTCTTC. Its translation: CASSKRQRQTYNEQFF.

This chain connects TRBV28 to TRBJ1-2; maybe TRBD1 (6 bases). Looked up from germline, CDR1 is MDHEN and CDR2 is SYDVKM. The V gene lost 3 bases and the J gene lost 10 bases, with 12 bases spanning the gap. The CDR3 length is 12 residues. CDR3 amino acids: CASSFRQGPYTF. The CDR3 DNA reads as TGTGCCAGCAGTTTCCGGCAGGGGCCCTACACCTTC.

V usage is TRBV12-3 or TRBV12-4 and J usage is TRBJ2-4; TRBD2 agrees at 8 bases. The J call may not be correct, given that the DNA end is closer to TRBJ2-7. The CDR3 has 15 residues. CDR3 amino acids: CASTHGLAELDEQYF. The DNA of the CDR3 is TGTGCCAGCACCCACGGACTAGCAGAGCTCGACGAGCAGTACTTC.

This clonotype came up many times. The CDR3 here is CASSHGTSADYEQYF. DNA of the CDR3: TGCGCCAGCAGCCACGGGACTAGCGCCGACTACGAGCAGTACTTC. This chain uses TRBV5-1 with TRBJ2-7; 10 nucleotides match TRBD2. Germline CDR1 is SGHRS and CDR2 is YFSETQ. The V gene end was trimmed by 4 bases and the J gene end by 3 bases; junction bases not matched to a gene: 7. The CDR3 consists of 15 residues.

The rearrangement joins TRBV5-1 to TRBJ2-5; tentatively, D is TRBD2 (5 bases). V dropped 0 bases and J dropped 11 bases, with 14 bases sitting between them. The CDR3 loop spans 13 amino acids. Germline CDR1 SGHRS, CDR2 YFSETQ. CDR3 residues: CASSLARSREQYF. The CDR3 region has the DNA TGCGCCAGCAGCTTGGCCCGTTCGAGGGAGCAGTACTTC.